This T cell receptor beta chain was captured in a study of T cell clonality in common variable immunodeficiency. Sequencing input was equivalent genomic DNA from CVID and controls. The method was immunoSEQ multiplex PCR; TCRdb's version includes in-frame clones alone and lacks a portion of them. This set yields about 66,000 clones and no singletons; the top ten hold approximately 1.7%. Germline lookup yields CDR1 SGHKS and CDR2 YYEKEE (reference sequence). Trimming at V came to 2 bases and at J to 3 bases, leaving 4 bases not matched to a gene. CDR3 length equals 14 residues. The sample holds many counts of this clone. Coverage ceases 3 residues before the CDR3 finishes, and the germline J gene fills in the end.

The sequenced sample was peripheral blood mononuclear cells. This sequence was found in a person aged 18 to 75 in good health. V is TRBV5-5 and J is TRBJ2-7; 8 bases agree with TRBD1. The DNA read from the CDR3 is TGTGCCAGCAGCTTTACAGGACAGGGCTACGAG. It codes for CASSFTGQGYE. The full CDR3 is CASSFTGQGYEQYF.